One sample yielded the 23 T cell receptor beta chains listed below, sequenced in a study of early T cells in non-severe SARS-CoV-2 infection. TCRdb re-called the 5' RACE reads with MiXCR, one entry per CDR3 protein. The table records about 28,000 distinct CDR3 sequences, 6% of them present only once. The input for sequencing was whole blood, taken at baseline. The receptors come from an adult who was a healthcare worker with PCR-confirmed SARS-CoV-2 infection or an uninfected control (not recorded which).

This clonotype has at least ten counts. The chain joins TRBV6-5 to TRBJ2-7; 7 bases line up with TRBD2. There are 14 residues in the CDR3. J gave up 3 bases and V 6 bases, and 8 bases lay outside the gene matches. Looked up from germline, CDR1 is MNHEY and CDR2 is SVGAGI. CDR3: CASRESGGRYEQYF. The DNA for the CDR3 is TGTGCCAGCAGGGAGTCGGGGGGACGCTACGAGCAGTACTTC.

At least ten counts were recorded for this clonotype. V and J are TRBV19 and TRBJ1-5, with D possibly TRBD1 on 5 matching bases. CDR3 length: 17 residues. Germline-derived CDR1 and CDR2 are LNHDA and SQIVND (reference sequence). Deletions cut 7 bases from V and 2 bases from J, with 21 bases between. The chain's CDR3 is CASKGTREGLRNQPQHF. The CDR3 nucleotides read TGTGCCAGTAAAGGAACCAGGGAAGGGTTGCGCAATCAGCCCCAGCATTTT. Drawing the rest from reference TRBV19 and TRBJ1-5, the complete variable domain is DGGITQSPKYLFRKEGQNVTLSCEQNLNHDAMYWYRQDPGQGLRLIYYSQIVNDFQKGDIAEGYSVSREKKESFPLTVTSAQKNPTAFYLCASKGTREGLRNQPQHFGDGTRLSIL.

This clonotype was observed at least ten times. This chain links TRBV11-2 with TRBJ2-2, with D uncertain. There are 17 residues in the CDR3. Per the germline V gene, CDR1 is SGHAT and CDR2 is FQNNGV. V was trimmed by 5 bases and J by 6 bases, leaving 22 bases between them. The CDR3 is CASSPRLGQLGPGELFF. In DNA, the CDR3 is TGTGCCAGCAGCCCCCGATTAGGGCAATTGGGCCCCGGGGAGCTGTTTTTT.

This clonotype was picked up many times. The chain carries TRBV30 and TRBJ2-1; possibly TRBD2 for D (6 bases). CDR1 GTSNPN and CDR2 SVGIG come from the germline V gene (reference sequence). V was cut by 1 base and J by 5 bases, with 9 bases left in between. The CDR3 consists of 13 residues. CDR3 loop: CAWSGGNNNEQFF. The CDR3 DNA is TGTGCCTGGAGTGGCGGGAATAACAATGAGCAGTTCTTC.

V and J are TRBV6-6 and TRBJ1-1; 7 bases fit TRBD1. V was clipped by 2 bases and J by 7 bases; unmatched bases: 7. This CDR3 region has 14 residues. Per the germline V gene, CDR1 is MNHNY and CDR2 is SVGAGI (reference sequence). CDR3 protein: CASSYGDREVEAFF. CDR3 bases: TGTGCCAGCAGTTACGGGGACAGAGAAGTTGAAGCTTTCTTT.

This clonotype was detected many times. The V gene is TRBV7-2, the J gene TRBJ2-7; possibly TRBD2 for D (5 bases). Looked up from germline, CDR1 is SGHTA and CDR2 is FQGNSA. Trimming stripped 4 bases from V and 1 base from J, with 14 bases between. There are 15 residues in the CDR3. The CDR3 region has the DNA TGTGCCAGCAGCTCCTATGGACTCTATTCCTACGAGCAGTACTTC. This codes for CASSSYGLYSYEQYF. Combining the CDR3 with reference TRBV7-2 and TRBJ2-7 gives the whole variable domain GAGVSQSPSNKVTEKGKDVELRCDPISGHTALYWYRQSLGQGLEFLIYFQGNSAPDKSGLPSDRFSAERTGGSVSTLTIQRTQQEDSAVYLCASSSYGLYSYEQYFGPGTRLTVT.

This clonotype was found many times. The CDR3 sequence is CASSPTSGWYEQYF. The CDR3 DNA reads TGTGCCAGCTCACCAACCTCAGGGTGGTACGAGCAGTACTTC. The J gene is TRBJ2-7, the V gene TRBV18; D possibly corresponds to TRBD1 (5 bases). There are 14 residues in the CDR3. V lost 2 bases, J lost 4 bases, and 12 bases lay in between. Per germline, CDR1 KGHSH and CDR2 LQKENI.

The chain combines TRBV28 with TRBJ2-7; D is ambiguous. The V and J ends lost 2 bases and 1 base respectively, with 6 bases between them. CDR3 length: 13 amino acids. Germline V gives CDR1 MDHEN, CDR2 SYDVKM. DNA for the CDR3: TGTGCCAGCAGTTTAACGGTTTCCTACGAGCAGTACTTC. It translates to CASSLTVSYEQYF.

This clonotype occurred many times. This sequence joins TRBV12-3 or TRBV12-4 and TRBJ1-3; unclear D gene. CDR3 length equals 15 residues. V lost 3 bases and J lost 0, with 9 bases in between. The CDR3 DNA reads TGTGCCAGCAGTTTTTTGGGGAACTCTGGAAACACCATATATTTT. Residues: CASSFLGNSGNTIYF.

V usage is TRBV4-1 and J usage is TRBJ2-7; weak D call: TRBD1 (5 bases). V lost 1 base and J lost 1, with 11 bases in between. Germline CDR1 and CDR2: MGHRA and YSYEKL. The CDR3 has 15 residues. The CDR3 protein is CASSQAAAGSYEQYF. The CDR3, as DNA: TGCGCCAGCAGCCAAGCCGCGGCAGGGTCCTACGAGCAGTACTTC.

The chain employs TRBV20-1 and TRBJ2-1; tentatively, D is TRBD2 (6 bases). V was cut by 5 bases and J by 7 bases, with 15 bases left in between. Per the germline V gene, CDR1 is DFQATT and CDR2 is SNEGSKA (reference sequence). The CDR3 is 13 residues long. The CDR3 bases are TGCAGTGCTTCGTATCCTAGCGTGAATGAGCAGTTCTTC. It encodes CSASYPSVNEQFF.

This clonotype was detected many times. The rearrangement uses TRBV12-3 or TRBV12-4 and TRBJ1-5, with D possibly matching TRBD1 (5 bases). CDR3 length: 16 residues. The V and J ends lost 5 bases and 1 base respectively, with 15 bases between them. CDR3 in amino acids: CASSPQDMQSNQPQHF. CDR3 nucleotide sequence: TGTGCCAGCAGTCCCCAGGACATGCAGAGCAATCAGCCCCAGCATTTT.

This clonotype was observed many times. CDR3 bases: TGTGCCACCAGTGAGACTAGCGGGGACAGCCAGACCCAGTACTTC. Its protein is CATSETSGDSQTQYF. This chain connects TRBV24-1 to TRBJ2-5; the match to TRBD2 covers 11 bases. The ends lost 4 bases at V and 6 bases at J; junction bases unmatched: 6. The CDR3 length is 15 residues. Germline V gives CDR1 KGHDR, CDR2 SFDVKD.

This clonotype was counted many times. The V gene is TRBV7-9, the J gene TRBJ2-3; D possibly uses TRBD1 or TRBD2 (6 bases each). Germline CDR1 reads SEHNR; CDR2 reads FQNEAQ (reference sequence). The CDR3 sequence is 16 residues long. V was cut by 5 bases and J by 4 bases, with 19 bases left in between. The CDR3 nucleotides are TGTGCCAGCAGCATTAACTGGGGGGCCAAGGCAGATACGCAGTATTTT. It encodes CASSINWGAKADTQYF.

This clonotype was observed at least ten times. J is TRBJ2-3 and V is TRBV6-6, with D perhaps matching TRBD2 (5 bases). V lost 2 bases and J lost 5, with 23 bases in between. This CDR3 spans 18 amino acids. The germline V gene has CDR1 MNHNY and CDR2 SVGAGI (reference sequence). CDR3 nucleotide sequence: TGTGCCAGCAGTTACGGAACATCGGGAAGGCGCCGGGGAGATACGCAGTATTTT. Amino acids: CASSYGTSGRRRGDTQYF.

This clonotype was picked up many times. This chain joins TRBV5-5 and TRBJ2-7; D not resolved. This CDR3 spans 13 amino acids. Germline loops: CDR1 SGHKS, CDR2 YYEKEE (reference sequence). Trimming took off 3 bases at V and 0 bases at J, with 7 bases between the two ends. The CDR3 here is CASSSQSSYEQYF. CDR3 in DNA: TGTGCCAGCAGCTCACAGAGCTCCTACGAGCAGTACTTC.

This clonotype was seen repeatedly, ten times or more. The chain links TRBV10-3 to TRBJ1-2; tentatively, D is TRBD1 (6 bases). Germline assignment: CDR1 ENHRY and CDR2 SYGVKD. V lost 11 bases and J 4 bases, leaving 17 bases between the germline ends. The CDR3 covers 13 residues. In DNA, the CDR3 is TGTGCCTCCCGGGGGGGCGCAGGCTATGGCTACACCTTC. It encodes CASRGGAGYGYTF.

There are many counts of this clonotype. V is TRBV5-1 and J is TRBJ1-1; 12 positions match TRBD1. In germline, CDR1 is SGHRS, CDR2 YFSETQ. This CDR3 comprises 15 residues. Losses at the gene ends were 5 bases for V and 14 bases for J; bases not matched to a gene: 16. The CDR3 region is CASSSDPGTGGLRFF. In DNA, the CDR3 is TGCGCCAGCAGTTCAGACCCCGGGACAGGGGGCTTACGATTCTTT.

This clonotype has a count of ten or more. The chain links TRBV7-2 to TRBJ2-7; D is uncertain. This CDR3 has 15 residues. The V end lost 1 base, the J end lost 1 base, and 11 bases lay between the germline ends. Germline loops: CDR1 SGHTA, CDR2 FQGNSA. The CDR3 reads CASSLDSGSSYEQYF. In DNA, the CDR3 is TGTGCCAGCAGCTTAGACTCCGGCAGTTCCTACGAGCAGTACTTC. Supplemented by reference TRBV7-2 and TRBJ2-7, the full variable domain reads GAGVSQSPSNKVTEKGKDVELRCDPISGHTALYWYRQSLGQGLEFLIYFQGNSAPDKSGLPSDRFSAERTGGSVSTLTIQRTQQEDSAVYLCASSLDSGSSYEQYFGPGTRLTVT.

V and J are TRBV11-3 and TRBJ2-3, with 7 bases fitting TRBD2. There are 16 residues in the CDR3. After removal of 5 bases from V and 2 bases from J, the junction contained 10 bases not matched to a gene. Germline assignment: CDR1 SGHNT and CDR2 YENEEA. Here the CDR3 reads CASSNRLAETTDTQYF. CDR3 coding DNA: TGTGCCAGCAGCAACCGTCTAGCGGAGACCACAGATACGCAGTATTTT.

This clonotype was observed at least ten times. The chain combines TRBV21-1 with TRBJ1-3; the table's D call, TRBD1, was not checked against the DNA. TRBV21-1 is reported as a pseudogene. This CDR3 is 16 amino acids long. CDR3 sequence (DNA): TGTGCCAGCAGCATTCAGGGGGCGATCTCTGGAAACACCATATATTTT. Translating gives CASSIQGAISGNTIYF.

This clonotype was observed many times. CDR3 coding DNA: TGCAGTGTTAACCGGGACCCGTTGGATACGCAGTATTTT. Translating gives CSVNRDPLDTQYF. V gene TRBV20-1 combines with J gene TRBJ2-3; D tentatively fits TRBD1 or TRBD2 (5 bases each). Trimming stripped 7 bases from V and 6 bases from J, with 17 bases between. This CDR3 contains 13 residues. In germline, CDR1 is DFQATT, CDR2 SNEGSKA (reference sequence).

This chain links TRBV6-1 with TRBJ2-6; no definite D call. Germline CDR1 MNHNS, CDR2 SASEGT. Trimming removed 3 bases at V and 2 bases at J, with 8 bases between. This CDR3 has 15 amino acids. This CDR3 is CASSDGGAGANVLTF. CDR3 coding DNA: TGTGCCAGCAGTGATGGTGGGGCTGGGGCCAACGTCCTGACTTTC.